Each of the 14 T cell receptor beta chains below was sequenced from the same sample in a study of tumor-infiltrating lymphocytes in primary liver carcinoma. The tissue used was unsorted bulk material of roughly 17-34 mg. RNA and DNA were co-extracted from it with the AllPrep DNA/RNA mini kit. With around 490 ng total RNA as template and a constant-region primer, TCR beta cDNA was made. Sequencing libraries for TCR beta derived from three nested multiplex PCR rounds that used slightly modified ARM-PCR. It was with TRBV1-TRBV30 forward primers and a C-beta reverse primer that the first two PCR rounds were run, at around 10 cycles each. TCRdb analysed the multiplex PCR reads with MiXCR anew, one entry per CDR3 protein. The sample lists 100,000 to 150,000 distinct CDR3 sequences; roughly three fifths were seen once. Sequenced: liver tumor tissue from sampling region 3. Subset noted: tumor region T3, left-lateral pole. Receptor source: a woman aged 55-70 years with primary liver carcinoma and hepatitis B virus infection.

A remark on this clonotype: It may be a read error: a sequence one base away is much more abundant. In DNA form, the CDR3 reads TGTGCCAGCAGTTCGATGGGAGAGGGGGCAGTTGAAAAACTGTTTTTT. This sequence encodes CASSSMGEGAVEKLFF. V is TRBV12-3 or TRBV12-4 and J is TRBJ1-4; the match to TRBD1 covers 7 bases. The CDR3 loop spans 16 amino acids. The V and J ends lost 4 bases and 7 bases, in that order; junction bases with no gene match: 12.

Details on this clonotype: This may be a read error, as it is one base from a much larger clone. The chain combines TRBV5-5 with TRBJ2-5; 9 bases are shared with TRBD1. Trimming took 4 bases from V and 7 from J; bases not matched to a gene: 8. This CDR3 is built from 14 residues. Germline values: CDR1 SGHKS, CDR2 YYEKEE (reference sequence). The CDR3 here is CASSPRTGAGTQYF. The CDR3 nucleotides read TGTGCCAGCAGCCCCCGGACAGGGGCGGGGACCCAGTACTTC.

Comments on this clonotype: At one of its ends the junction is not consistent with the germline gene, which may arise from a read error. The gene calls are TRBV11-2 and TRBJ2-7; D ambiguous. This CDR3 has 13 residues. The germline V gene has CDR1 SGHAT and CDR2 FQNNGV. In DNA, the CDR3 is TGTGCTAGCAGCTTAGTAGTTGCGTCCGAGCGTAACTTC. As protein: CASSLVVASERNF.

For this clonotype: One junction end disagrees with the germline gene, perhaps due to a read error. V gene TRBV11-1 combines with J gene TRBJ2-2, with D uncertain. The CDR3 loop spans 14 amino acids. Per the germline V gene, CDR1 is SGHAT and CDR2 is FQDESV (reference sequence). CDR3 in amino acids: CANRPSLDTRELFF. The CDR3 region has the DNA TGTGCCAACAGACCAAGCCTTGACACCAGGGAGCTGTTTTTT.

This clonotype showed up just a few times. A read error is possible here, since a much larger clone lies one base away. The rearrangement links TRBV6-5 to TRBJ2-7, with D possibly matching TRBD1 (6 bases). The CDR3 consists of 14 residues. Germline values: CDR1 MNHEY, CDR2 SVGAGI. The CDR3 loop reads CASSYRTGSYEHYF. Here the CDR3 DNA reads TGTGCCAGCAGTTATCGCACAGGGTCCTACGAGCATTACTTC.

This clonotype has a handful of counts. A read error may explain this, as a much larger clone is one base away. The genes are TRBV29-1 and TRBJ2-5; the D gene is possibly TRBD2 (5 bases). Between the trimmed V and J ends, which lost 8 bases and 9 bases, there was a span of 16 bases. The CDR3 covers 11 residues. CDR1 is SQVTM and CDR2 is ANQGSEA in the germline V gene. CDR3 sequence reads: CSLQILEAQYF. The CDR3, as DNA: TGCAGCCTCCAGATTCTGGAGGCCCAGTACTTC.

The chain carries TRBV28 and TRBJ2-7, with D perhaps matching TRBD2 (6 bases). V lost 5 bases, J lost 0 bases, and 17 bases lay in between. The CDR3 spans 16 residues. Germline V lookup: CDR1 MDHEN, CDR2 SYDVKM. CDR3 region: CASSPAGSGNSYEQYF. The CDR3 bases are TGTGCCAGCAGTCCCGCCGGTAGCGGAAACTCCTACGAGCAGTACTTC.

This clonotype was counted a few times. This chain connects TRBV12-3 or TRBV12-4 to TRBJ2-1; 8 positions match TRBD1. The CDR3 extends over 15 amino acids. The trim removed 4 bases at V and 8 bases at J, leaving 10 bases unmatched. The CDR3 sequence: CASSSPGGRTYEQFF. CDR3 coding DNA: TGTGCCAGCAGTTCGCCAGGGGGCAGGACCTATGAGCAGTTCTTC.

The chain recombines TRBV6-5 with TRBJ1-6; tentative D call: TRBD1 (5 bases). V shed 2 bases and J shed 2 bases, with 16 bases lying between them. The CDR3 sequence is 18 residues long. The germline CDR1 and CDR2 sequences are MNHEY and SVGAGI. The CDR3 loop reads CASSYRAGSLPYNSPLHF. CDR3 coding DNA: TGTGCCAGCAGTTACCGAGCAGGGAGCCTACCCTATAATTCACCCCTCCACTTT.

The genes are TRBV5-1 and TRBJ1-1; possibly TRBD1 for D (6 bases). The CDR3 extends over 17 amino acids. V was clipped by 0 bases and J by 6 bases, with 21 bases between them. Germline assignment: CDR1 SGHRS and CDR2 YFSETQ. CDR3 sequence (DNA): TGCGCCAGCAGCTTGGGGGATCTCAGGGGTAGATTGGCTGAAGCTTTCTTT. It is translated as CASSLGDLRGRLAEAFF.

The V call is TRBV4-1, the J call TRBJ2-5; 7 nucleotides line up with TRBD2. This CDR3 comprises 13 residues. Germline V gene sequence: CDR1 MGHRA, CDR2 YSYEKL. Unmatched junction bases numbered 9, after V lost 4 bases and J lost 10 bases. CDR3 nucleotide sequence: TGCGCCAGCAGCCCCCTTTTCGGGGGGATCCAGTACTTC. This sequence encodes CASSPLFGGIQYF.

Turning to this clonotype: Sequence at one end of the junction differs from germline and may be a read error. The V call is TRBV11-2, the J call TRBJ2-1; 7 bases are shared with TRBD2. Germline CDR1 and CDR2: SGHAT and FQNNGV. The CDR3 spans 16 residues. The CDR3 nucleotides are TGTACCAGCAGCTTAGCTGGCGAGCGGGATAACAATGTGCAGTTCTTC. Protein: CTSSLAGERDNNVQFF. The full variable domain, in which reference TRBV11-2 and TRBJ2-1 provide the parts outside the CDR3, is EAGVAQSPRYKIIEKRQSVAFWCNPISGHATLYWYQQILGQGPKLLIQFQNNGVVDDSQLPKDRFSAERLKGVDSTLKIQPAKLEDSAVYLCTSSLAGERDNNVQFFGPGTRLTVL.

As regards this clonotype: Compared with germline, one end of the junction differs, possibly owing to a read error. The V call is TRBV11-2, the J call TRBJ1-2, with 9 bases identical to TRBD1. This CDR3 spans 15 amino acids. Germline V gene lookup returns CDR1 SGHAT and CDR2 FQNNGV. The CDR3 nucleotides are TGTGCCAGTAGCTTAGTCGGGACAGGGAGAAGTGGCTACATCTTC. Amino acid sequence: CASSLVGTGRSGYIF.

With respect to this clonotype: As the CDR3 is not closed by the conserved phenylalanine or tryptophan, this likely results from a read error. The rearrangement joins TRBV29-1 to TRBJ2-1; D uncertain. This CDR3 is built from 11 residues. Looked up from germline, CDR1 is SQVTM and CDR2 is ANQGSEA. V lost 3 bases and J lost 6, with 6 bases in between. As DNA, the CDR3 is TGCAGCGTTGAGACCTGCAATGAGCAGTTCTGC. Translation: CSVETCNEQFC.